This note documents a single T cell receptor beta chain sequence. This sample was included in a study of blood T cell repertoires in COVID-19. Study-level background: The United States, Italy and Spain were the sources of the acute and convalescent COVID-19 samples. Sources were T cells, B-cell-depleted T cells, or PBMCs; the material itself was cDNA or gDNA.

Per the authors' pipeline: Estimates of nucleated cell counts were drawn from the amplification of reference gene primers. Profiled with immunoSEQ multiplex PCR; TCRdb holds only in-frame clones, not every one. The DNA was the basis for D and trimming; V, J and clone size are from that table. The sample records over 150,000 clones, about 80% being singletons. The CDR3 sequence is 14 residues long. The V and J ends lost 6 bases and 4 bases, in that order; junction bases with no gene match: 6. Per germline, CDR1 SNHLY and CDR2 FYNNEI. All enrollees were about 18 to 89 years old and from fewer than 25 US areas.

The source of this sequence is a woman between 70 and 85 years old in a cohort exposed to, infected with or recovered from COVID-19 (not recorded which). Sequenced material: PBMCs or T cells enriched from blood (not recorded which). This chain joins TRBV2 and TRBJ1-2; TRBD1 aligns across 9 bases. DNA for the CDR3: TGTGCCAGCAGGCCCACGACAGGGGGCTATGGCTACACCTTC. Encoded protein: CASRPTTGGYGYTF.